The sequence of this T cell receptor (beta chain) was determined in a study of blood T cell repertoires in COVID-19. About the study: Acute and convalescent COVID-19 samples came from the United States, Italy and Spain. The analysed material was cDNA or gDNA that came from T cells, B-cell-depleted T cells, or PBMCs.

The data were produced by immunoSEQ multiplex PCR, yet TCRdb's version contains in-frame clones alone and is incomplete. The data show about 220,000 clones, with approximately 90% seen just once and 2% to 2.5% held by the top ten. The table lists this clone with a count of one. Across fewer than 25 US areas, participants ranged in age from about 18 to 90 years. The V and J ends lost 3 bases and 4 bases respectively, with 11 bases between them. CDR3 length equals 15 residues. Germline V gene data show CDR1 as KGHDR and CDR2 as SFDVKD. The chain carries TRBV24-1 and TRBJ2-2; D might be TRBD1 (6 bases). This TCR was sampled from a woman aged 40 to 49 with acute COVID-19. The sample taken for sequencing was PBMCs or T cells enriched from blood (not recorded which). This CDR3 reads CATSDPRTVTGELFF. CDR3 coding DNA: TGTGCCACCAGTGATCCCAGGACAGTCACCGGGGAGCTGTTTTTT.